The source of this T cell receptor beta chain is a study of control samples from healthy donors and cancer patients. TCRdb keeps only in-frame clones here, not all; method: immunoSEQ multiplex PCR. Of around 72,000 clones listed, around 84% are singletons. The V gene end was trimmed by 5 bases and the J gene end by 6 bases; junction bases not matched to a gene: 13. The CDR3 consists of 17 residues. In germline, CDR1 is SGHNT, CDR2 YENEEA. The chain uses TRBV11-3 and TRBJ2-7; TRBD2 matches at 13 bases. The sequence was obtained from a man in his fifties in good health. The sample consisted of blood. CDR3 DNA sequence: TGTGCCAGCAGCCTCGAACTAGCGGGAGGGCTCGGAAGCGAGCAGTACTTC. Translating gives CASSLELAGGLGSEQYF. Based on the CDR3 plus reference TRBV11-3 and TRBJ2-7, the full variable domain is EAGVVQSPRYKIIEKKQPVAFWCNPISGHNTLYWYLQNLGQGPELLIRYENEEAVDDSQLPKDRFSAERLKGVDSTLKIQPAELGDSAVYLCASSLELAGGLGSEQYFGPGTRLTVT.